Shown below are 22 T cell receptor beta chains from a single sample sequenced in a study of OX40 agonist ivuxolimab in advanced cancers. Clones were read by immunoSEQ multiplex PCR, and TCRdb kept only the in-frame ones, dropping some. The sample shows around 21,000 clones, more than 60% of them seen only once. The specimen was CD4+ or CD8+ T cells sorted from blood, collected in a trial of the OX40 agonist ivuxolimab. The source is an adult with an advanced solid tumor such as melanoma, head and neck, liver or kidney cancer.

The chain combines TRBV6-6 with TRBJ1-1; unclear D gene. Trimming cost V 6 bases and J 1 base, with 9 bases left between them. CDR1 MNHNY and CDR2 SVGAGI come from the germline V gene (reference sequence). The CDR3 runs to 13 residues. CDR3 residues: CASRVSANTEAFF. CDR3 bases: TGTGCCAGCAGGGTATCAGCGAACACTGAAGCTTTCTTT.

The chain links TRBV19 to TRBJ2-7; no definite D call. Germline assignment: CDR1 LNHDA and CDR2 SQIVND (reference sequence). The CDR3 consists of 11 residues. V shed 5 bases and J shed 4 bases, with 6 bases lying between them. CDR3 sequence reads: CASSGFYEQYF. The DNA for the CDR3 is TGTGCCAGTAGTGGCTTTTACGAGCAGTACTTC.

J is TRBJ1-1 and V is TRBV7-9; D is uncertain. This CDR3 has 12 amino acids. V lost 5 bases to trimming and J lost 6 bases, with 10 bases between them. The germline V gene encodes CDR1 SEHNR and CDR2 FQNEAQ (reference sequence). CDR3 in amino acids: CASSPSRAEAFF. The CDR3 nucleotides read TGTGCCAGCAGCCCATCTAGGGCTGAAGCTTTCTTT. The whole variable domain, remainder taken from reference TRBV7-9 and TRBJ1-1, is DTGVSQNPRHKITKRGQNVTFRCDPISEHNRLYWYRQTLGQGPEFLTYFQNEAQLEKSRLLSDRFSAERPKGSFSTLEIQRTEQGDSAMYLCASSPSRAEAFFGQGTRLTVV.

This chain joins TRBV28 and TRBJ2-2, with 8 bases identical to TRBD1. After removal of 7 bases from V and 6 bases from J, the junction contained 7 bases not matched to a gene. Germline-derived CDR1 and CDR2 are MDHEN and SYDVKM. CDR3 length equals 14 residues. CDR3 in DNA: TGTGCCAGCATCAAGACAGGGGTCGCCGGGGAGCTGTTTTTT. This gives the protein CASIKTGVAGELFF.

V and J are TRBV4-1 and TRBJ1-6; D is possibly TRBD1 (5 bases). In germline, CDR1 is MGHRA, CDR2 YSYEKL. V shed 0 bases and J shed 8 bases, with 17 bases lying between them. CDR3 size: 17 residues. In DNA form, the CDR3 reads TGCGCCAGCAGCCAAGACCCCCCCAGGGCGAGGCATTCACCCCTCCACTTT. Translating gives CASSQDPPRARHSPLHF.

The rearrangement uses TRBV4-1 and TRBJ1-2; D not certain. V lost 0 bases, J lost 2 bases, and 10 bases lay in between. This CDR3 is 15 amino acids long. Germline lookup yields CDR1 MGHRA and CDR2 YSYEKL. The CDR3 here is CASSQDPLGNYGYTF. As DNA, the CDR3 is TGCGCCAGCAGCCAAGATCCCCTGGGCAACTATGGCTACACCTTC.

V is TRBV7-6 and J is TRBJ2-7; TRBD1 agrees at 7 bases. V lost 3 bases and J lost 2; bases outside the gene matches: 4. CDR1 and CDR2 (germline): SGHVS, FNYEAQ. This CDR3 region has 14 residues. The CDR3 reads CASSFRQGTYEQYF. DNA of the CDR3: TGTGCCAGCAGCTTTCGACAGGGCACCTACGAGCAGTACTTC.

This rearrangement joins TRBV28 to TRBJ1-5; 8 nucleotides match TRBD1. CDR3 length equals 14 residues. Per the germline V gene, CDR1 is MDHEN and CDR2 is SYDVKM. Germline trimming cut 6 bases from V and 6 bases from J; bases unmatched to any gene: 7. The CDR3 sequence is CASRTDREAQPQHF. In DNA, the CDR3 is TGTGCCAGCAGGACGGACAGGGAGGCTCAGCCCCAGCATTTT.

The V and J genes are TRBV7-8 and TRBJ2-1, with D maybe TRBD2 (5 bases). V was shortened by 4 bases and J by 8 bases, with 15 bases between the two germline ends. The CDR3 is made up of 14 amino acids. Germline V CDR1 and CDR2: SGHVS, FQNEAQ. This CDR3 reads CASSSRPARDEQFF. As DNA, the CDR3 is TGTGCCAGCAGCTCCAGACCAGCGCGGGATGAGCAGTTCTTC.

J is TRBJ1-5 and V is TRBV4-3; possibly TRBD1 for D (5 bases). CDR3 length equals 17 residues. Deletions cut 0 bases from V and 1 base from J, with 13 bases between. Germline V gives CDR1 LGHNA, CDR2 YSLEER. This chain's CDR3 is CASSQDVDGGSNQPQHF. The DNA of the CDR3 is TGCGCCAGCAGCCAAGATGTGGATGGGGGGAGCAATCAGCCCCAGCATTTT.

J is TRBJ2-6 and V is TRBV4-1, with 8 bases identical to TRBD1. The CDR3 runs 19 residues. V was pared by 2 bases and J by 1 base, with 10 bases of the junction left unmatched. In germline, CDR1 is MGHRA, CDR2 YSYEKL. The CDR3 DNA reads TGCGCCAGCAGCCAATACGGGGACAGGAGTTTGTCTGGGGCCAACGTCCTGACTTTC. Protein: CASSQYGDRSLSGANVLTF.

The table lists this clone with a count of one. The gene calls are TRBV4-1 and TRBJ2-3; a weak D match, TRBD2 (5 bases). The CDR3 sequence is 16 residues long. Per the germline V gene, CDR1 is MGHRA and CDR2 is YSYEKL. V was pared by 0 bases and J by 9 bases, with 19 bases between. The CDR3 protein is CASSQELSGPFETQYF. DNA for the CDR3: TGCGCCAGCAGCCAAGAGTTGAGCGGCCCCTTTGAGACGCAGTATTTT.

The genes are TRBV6-5 and TRBJ2-3; D perhaps matches TRBD2 (7 bases). V was clipped by 2 bases and J by 0 bases, with 9 bases between them. Looked up from germline, CDR1 is MNHEY and CDR2 is SVGAGI. The CDR3 consists of 15 residues. The CDR3 here is CASSYRGGSTDTQYF. The CDR3 nucleotides are TGTGCCAGCAGTTACCGCGGGGGCAGCACAGATACGCAGTATTTT.

This clone counts as medium-sized (0.01 to 0.1%). The chain links TRBV19 to TRBJ1-1, with D unclear. V was cut by 3 bases and J by 3 bases, with 8 bases left in between. The CDR3 totals 13 residues. CDR1 LNHDA and CDR2 SQIVND come from the germline V gene (reference sequence). The chain's CDR3 is CASSISPYTEAFF. The CDR3 DNA sequence: TGTGCCAGTAGTATTTCCCCCTACACTGAAGCTTTCTTT.

V gene TRBV6-5 combines with J gene TRBJ2-5; TRBD1 might be the D (5 bases). The germline gives CDR1 MNHEY, CDR2 SVGAGI. CDR3 length: 12 amino acids. V dropped 2 bases and J dropped 4 bases, with 5 bases sitting between them. CDR3 nucleotides: TGTGCCAGCAGTTACGGGGCAGAGACCCAGTACTTC. Amino acids: CASSYGAETQYF.

The table lists this clone with a count of one. The V call is TRBV19, the J call TRBJ1-2; D remains unclear. Germline values: CDR1 LNHDA, CDR2 SQIVND (reference sequence). The V end was cut by 3 bases, the J end by 4 bases, with 15 bases between. The CDR3 covers 15 residues. CDR3 residues: CASSIIGFGIYGYTF. Here the CDR3 DNA reads TGTGCCAGTAGTATTATAGGGTTCGGGATCTATGGCTACACCTTC.

This clone appeared a few times. The chain uses TRBV14 and TRBJ2-3; 11 nucleotides agree with TRBD2. Germline lookup yields CDR1 SGHDN and CDR2 FVKESK. This CDR3 contains 16 residues. Germline trimming cut 2 bases from V and 6 bases from J; bases unmatched to any gene: 7. CDR3 in amino acids: CASSQTTSGGADTQYF. In DNA, the CDR3 is TGTGCCAGCAGCCAAACCACTAGCGGGGGAGCGGATACGCAGTATTTT.

The chain couples TRBV7-6 to TRBJ2-1; no clear D. The CDR3 is made up of 13 amino acids. V dropped 1 base and J dropped 6 bases, with 7 bases sitting between them. Looked up from germline, CDR1 is SGHVS and CDR2 is FNYEAQ. DNA for the CDR3: TGTGCCAGCAGCTTAGGGGCGCCCAATGAGCAGTTCTTC. Its protein is CASSLGAPNEQFF.

This clone was observed a few times. The chain uses TRBV6-6 and TRBJ1-2, with 11 nucleotides matching TRBD1. With V trimmed by 11 bases and J by 4 bases, 9 bases remained unmatched. The CDR3 contains 14 residues. Germline loops: CDR1 MNHNY, CDR2 SVGAGI (reference sequence). The CDR3 sequence is CAGSLGQGGYGYTF. In DNA form, the CDR3 reads TGTGCCGGGAGTTTGGGACAGGGGGGCTATGGCTACACCTTC.

The chain recombines TRBV5-6 with TRBJ2-1; the D gene is possibly TRBD1 (6 bases). This CDR3 spans 13 amino acids. Germline-derived CDR1 and CDR2 are SGHDT and YYEEEE. Trimming took off 4 bases at V and 1 base at J, with 6 bases between the two ends. For the CDR3, the DNA is TGTGCCAGCAGCCAGGGGTCCTACAATGAGCAGTTCTTC. Translating gives CASSQGSYNEQFF.

The rearrangement links TRBV10-2 to TRBJ1-1; TRBD1 is a possible D gene (5 bases). Germline V CDR1 and CDR2: WSHSY, SAAADI. The CDR3 extends over 13 amino acids. Trimming left V 8 bases short and J 3 bases short, with 13 bases between. The CDR3 loop reads CASRPREYTEAFF. The CDR3 nucleotides read TGCGCCAGCCGCCCCAGGGAATACACTGAAGCTTTCTTT.

V usage is TRBV6-5 and J usage is TRBJ2-1; a possible D gene is TRBD1 (5 bases). The V end was cut by 0 bases, the J end by 4 bases, with 10 bases between. The CDR3 contains 15 residues. Germline V lookup: CDR1 MNHEY, CDR2 SVGAGI. Written as DNA, the CDR3 is TGTGCCAGCAGTTACTCGGGGCCCACTTACAATGAGCAGTTCTTC. This sequence encodes CASSYSGPTYNEQFF.